Listed below are T cell receptor beta chains from one sample, sequenced in a study of T cell responses to AZD1222 COVID-19 vaccine. The repertoire was sequenced with immunoSEQ multiplex PCR; TCRdb's copy has only in-frame clones and lacks some. The sample yields 100,000 to 150,000 clones, about nine tenths seen once. The sample here was peripheral blood, taken on day 0 of AZD1222 vaccination. Receptors were obtained from an adult in good health. CDR3s include the opening cysteine and the closing phenylalanine or tryptophan. D genes are given only for firm matches. Rows may omit the clone size; those that give it use once, few, many or a size class.

abundance | d_gene | j_gene | v_gene | CDR3aa | CDR3nt
- | TRBD1 | TRBJ1-6 | TRBV7-2 | CASSLGQITNSPLHF | TGTGCCAGCAGCTTGGGACAGATAACTAATTCACCCCTCCACTTT
- | TRBD2 | TRBJ2-5 | TRBV6-5 | CASSTLAGGPETQYF | TGTGCCAGCAGTACACTAGCGGGGGGGCCTGAGACCCAGTACTTC
- | - | TRBJ1-2 | TRBV12-3/TRBV12-4 | CASSTLNVDGYTF | TGTGCCAGCAGCACCCTAAACGTGGATGGCTACACCTTC
- | - | TRBJ2-1 | TRBV6-2/TRBV6-3 | CASSYSLGDEQFF | TGTGCCAGCAGTTACTCGTTAGGGGATGAGCAGTTCTTC
once | - | TRBJ2-7 | TRBV15 | CATSRDGSYEQYF | TGTGCCACCAGCAGAGACGGTTCCTACGAGCAGTACTTC
once | TRBD1 | TRBJ1-2 | TRBV5-4 | CASSLNRGVDGYTF | TGTGCCAGCAGCTTGAACAGGGGAGTGGATGGCTACACCTTC
- | - | TRBJ1-3 | TRBV7-2 | CASSLDLTGTSGNTIYF | TGTGCCAGCAGCTTAGATTTAACAGGGACCTCTGGAAACACCATATATTTT
- | - | TRBJ2-2 | TRBV11-1 | CASSLQWVSGELFF | TGTGCCAGCAGCTTACAGTGGGTTTCCGGGGAGCTGTTTTTT
once | - | TRBJ2-5 | TRBV4-3 | CASSQASTGTETQYF | TGCGCCAGCAGCCAAGCGAGTACAGGGACAGAGACCCAGTACTTC
- | - | TRBJ2-2 | TRBV30 | CAFRRGRLNTGELFF | TGCGCCTTTAGAAGGGGCAGATTGAACACCGGGGAGCTGTTTTTT
- | - | TRBJ1-1 | TRBV19 | CASTPGGNTEAFF | TGTGCCAGTACCCCCGGGGGGAACACTGAAGCTTTCTTT
few | TRBD2 | TRBJ2-7 | TRBV6-2/TRBV6-3 | CASSSVAGPTYEQYF | TGTGCCAGCAGTTCCGTAGCGGGGCCCACCTACGAGCAGTACTTC
- | - | TRBJ2-2 | TRBV19 | CSLQSNTGELFF | TGTAGTCTTCAGAGTAACACCGGGGAGCTGTTTTTT
- | - | TRBJ1-1 | TRBV20-1 | CSASVPGRAEAFF | TGCAGTGCTAGTGTCCCAGGGAGGGCTGAAGCTTTCTTT
- | - | TRBJ1-1 | TRBV28 | CASRMGNTEAFF | TGTGCCAGCAGAATGGGGAACACTGAAGCTTTCTTT
- | TRBD1 | TRBJ1-6 | TRBV7-9 | CASSFGTGSSYNSPLHF | TGTGCCAGCAGCTTTGGGACAGGGAGCTCCTATAATTCACCCCTCCACTTT
- | TRBD1 | TRBJ1-5 | TRBV2 | CAGSSRDRNQPQHF | TGTGCCGGCAGTTCCCGGGACAGGAATCAGCCCCAGCATTTT
- | - | TRBJ1-2 | TRBV28 | CASSFPSPGYTF | TGTGCCAGCAGTTTCCCCAGTCCCGGCTACACCTTC
- | - | TRBJ2-1 | TRBV7-9 | CASSLAVGSIYNEQFF | TGTGCCAGCAGCTTAGCAGTAGGGTCGATTTACAATGAGCAGTTCTTC
few | TRBD1 | TRBJ1-6 | TRBV28 | CASSFKSGGNSPLHF | TGTGCCAGCAGTTTTAAGTCAGGGGGTAATTCACCCCTCCACTTT
- | - | TRBJ2-1 | TRBV28 | CASSSVGGGPSIEQFF | TGTGCCAGCAGTTCCGTGGGGGGGGGCCCCTCTATTGAGCAGTTCTTC
once | - | TRBJ1-6 | TRBV28 | CASSLYRRTDNSPLHF | TGTGCCAGCAGTTTATACCGTCGGACAGATAATTCACCCCTCCACTTT
- | - | TRBJ2-2 | TRBV2 | CASSEALNTGELFF | TGTGCCAGCAGTGAAGCCCTGAACACCGGGGAGCTGTTTTTT
- | - | TRBJ2-3 | TRBV6-5 | CASGSPSTDTQYF | TGTGCCAGCGGTAGCCCTAGCACAGATACGCAGTATTTT
- | TRBD2 | TRBJ2-1 | TRBV2 | CASSRLAGNYNEQFF | TGTGCCAGCAGTAGACTAGCGGGGAATTACAATGAGCAGTTCTTC
- | - | TRBJ1-4 | TRBV5-1 | CASSQFGGEKLFF | TGCGCCAGCAGCCAGTTTGGAGGTGAAAAACTGTTTTTT
- | - | TRBJ1-1 | TRBV6-5 | CASSSQGWSTEAFF | TGTGCCAGCAGCTCCCAGGGATGGAGCACTGAAGCTTTCTTT
once | TRBD1 | TRBJ1-1 | TRBV6-5 | CASSFGTGWDTEAFF | TGTGCCAGCAGTTTCGGGACAGGGTGGGACACTGAAGCTTTCTTT
- | TRBD1 | TRBJ2-1 | TRBV3-1/TRBV3-2 | CASSPLPGQGSNYYNEQFF | TGTGCCAGCAGCCCCCTCCCAGGACAGGGAAGCAACTACTACAATGAGCAGTTCTTC
- | - | TRBJ1-1 | TRBV19 | CASSTGPNTEAFF | TGTGCCAGTAGTACGGGCCCTAACACTGAAGCTTTCTTT
- | TRBD1 | TRBJ1-2 | TRBV27 | CASSSTPTGAYGYTF | TGTGCCAGCAGTTCCACCCCCACAGGGGCCTATGGCTACACCTTC
- | - | TRBJ2-3 | TRBV7-9 | CALRRGTDTQYF | TGTGCCCTCCGGAGAGGCACAGATACGCAGTATTTT